This T cell receptor (beta chain) was captured in a study of shared clonotypes between healthy human individuals. General study points: It was the non-shared clonotypes that had lower generation probabilities than clonotypes shared by all four donors.

The CDR3 spans 15 residues. The J segment lost 6 bases and the V segment lost 5 bases, leaving 8 bases of the junction unmatched. Germline V gene data show CDR1 as MNHEY and CDR2 as SMNVEV (reference sequence). Concerning this clone itself: As yet, its antigen is unknown.

TCRdb's copy holds only in-frame clones and misses some; the assay was immunoSEQ multiplex PCR. The data hold some 500,000 clones, with more than 95% observed a single time. Those who donated were healthy HIV-negative adults, with no recent acute infections or vaccinations reported. The chain has TRBV27 and TRBJ2-7, with 12 bases fitting TRBD2. Sequencing input: naive CD4+ T cells sorted from blood. The sample's subset: CD45RA+ positively selected. The TCR sequence derives from a woman aged 25 to 45 in good health. The CDR3 bases are TGTGCCAGCAGTCCTCCAGGACTAGCGGGAAGCGAGCAGTACTTC. Its protein is CASSPPGLAGSEQYF.